This T cell receptor (beta chain) was sequenced for a study of cytotoxic CD8 clonotypes in ibrutinib-treated CLL. In the study overall: Treatment had run for a median 12 months, range 6 to 36, when response samples were taken. Samples had a mean of roughly 250,000 productive templates and 85,000 to 100,000 productive rearrangements.

Germline CDR1 reads SGHNT; CDR2 reads YYREEE (reference sequence). Between the trimmed V and J ends, which lost 4 bases and 2 bases, there was a span of 11 bases. The CDR3 extends over 14 amino acids. Using immunoSEQ multiplex PCR, the repertoire was profiled, and TCRdb retains in-frame clones only, with some absent. Among about 130,000 clones listed, approximately 80% were seen once. Sample: PBMCs, taken after 24 months of ibrutinib treatment. The chain employs TRBV5-4 and TRBJ2-3; perhaps TRBD1 as D (6 bases). This TCR derives from a human donor with chronic lymphocytic leukemia. The DNA of the CDR3 is TGTGCCAGCAGCCCGGGGACAAACACAGATACGCAGTATTTT. Translating it yields CASSPGTNTDTQYF.